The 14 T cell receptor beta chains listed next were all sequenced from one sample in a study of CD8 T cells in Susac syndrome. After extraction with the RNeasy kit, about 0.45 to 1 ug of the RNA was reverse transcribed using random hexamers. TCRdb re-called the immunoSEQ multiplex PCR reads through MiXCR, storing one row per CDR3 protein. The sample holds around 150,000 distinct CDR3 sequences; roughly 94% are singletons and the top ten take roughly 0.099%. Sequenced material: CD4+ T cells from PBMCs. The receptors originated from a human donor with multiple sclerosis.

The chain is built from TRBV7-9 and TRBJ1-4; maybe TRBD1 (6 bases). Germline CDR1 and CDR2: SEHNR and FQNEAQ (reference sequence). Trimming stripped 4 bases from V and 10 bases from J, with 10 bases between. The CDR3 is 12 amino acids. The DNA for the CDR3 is TGTGCCAGCAGCTCCCCGGACAGAAAACTGTTTTTT. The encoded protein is CASSSPDRKLFF.

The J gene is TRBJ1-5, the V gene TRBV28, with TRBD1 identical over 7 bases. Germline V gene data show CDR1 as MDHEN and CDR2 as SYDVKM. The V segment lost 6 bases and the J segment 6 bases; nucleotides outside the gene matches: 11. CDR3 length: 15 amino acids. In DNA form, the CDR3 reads TGTGCCAGCAGCCTCGCCCGACAGGGCGGTCAGCCCCAGCATTTT. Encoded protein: CASSLARQGGQPQHF.

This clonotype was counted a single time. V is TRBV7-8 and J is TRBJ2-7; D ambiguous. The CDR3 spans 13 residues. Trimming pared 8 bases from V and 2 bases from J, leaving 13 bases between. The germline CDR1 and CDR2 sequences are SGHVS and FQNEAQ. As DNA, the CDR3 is TGTGCCAGCTCCCGGCAGGTAACCTACGAGCAGTACTTC. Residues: CASSRQVTYEQYF.

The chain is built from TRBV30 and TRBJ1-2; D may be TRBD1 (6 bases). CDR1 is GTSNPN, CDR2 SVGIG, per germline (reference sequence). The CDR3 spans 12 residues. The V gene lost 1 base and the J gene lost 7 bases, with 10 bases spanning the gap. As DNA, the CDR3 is TGTGCCTGGAGTGGGGGGGCACGTGGCTACACCTTC. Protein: CAWSGGARGYTF.

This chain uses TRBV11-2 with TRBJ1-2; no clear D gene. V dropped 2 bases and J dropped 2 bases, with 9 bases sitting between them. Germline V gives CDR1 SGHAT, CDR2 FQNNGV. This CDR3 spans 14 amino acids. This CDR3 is CASSLRGRNYGYTF. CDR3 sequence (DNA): TGTGCCAGCAGCTTAAGAGGCAGGAACTATGGCTACACCTTC.

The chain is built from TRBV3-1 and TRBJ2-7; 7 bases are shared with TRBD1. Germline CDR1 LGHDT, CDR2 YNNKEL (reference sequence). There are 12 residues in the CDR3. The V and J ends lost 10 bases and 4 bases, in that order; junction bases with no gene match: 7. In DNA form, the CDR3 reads TGTGCCACTTCACAGGGGAGTTACGAGCAGTACTTC. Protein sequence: CATSQGSYEQYF.

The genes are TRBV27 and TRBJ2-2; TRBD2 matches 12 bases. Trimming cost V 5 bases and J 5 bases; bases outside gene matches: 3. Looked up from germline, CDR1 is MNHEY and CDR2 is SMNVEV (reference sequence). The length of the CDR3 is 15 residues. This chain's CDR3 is CASSLAGGPTGELFF. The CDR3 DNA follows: TGTGCCAGCAGTCTAGCGGGAGGGCCTACCGGGGAGCTGTTTTTT.

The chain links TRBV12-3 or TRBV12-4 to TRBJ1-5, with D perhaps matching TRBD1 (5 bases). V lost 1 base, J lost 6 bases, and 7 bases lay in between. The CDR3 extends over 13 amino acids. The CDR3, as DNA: TGTGCCAGCAGTTTAGGGGGCGGTCAGCCCCAGCATTTT. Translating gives CASSLGGGQPQHF.

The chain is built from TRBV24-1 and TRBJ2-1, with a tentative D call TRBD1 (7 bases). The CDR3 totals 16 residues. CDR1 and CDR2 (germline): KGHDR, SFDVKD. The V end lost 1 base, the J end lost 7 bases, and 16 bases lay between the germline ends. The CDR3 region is CATSDFGQGGRNEQFF. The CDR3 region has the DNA TGTGCCACCAGTGATTTTGGGCAGGGGGGACGTAATGAGCAGTTCTTC.

The CDR3 coding sequence is TGTGCCAGCAGTTACTCGACTGCGGTCCGGCCAGATACGCAGTATTTT. Its protein is CASSYSTAVRPDTQYF. The rearrangement uses TRBV6-2 or TRBV6-3 and TRBJ2-3; D remains ambiguous. V was shortened by 0 bases and J by 4 bases, with 14 bases between the two germline ends. The CDR3 has 16 residues. Germline CDR1 reads MNHEY; CDR2 reads SVGEGT.

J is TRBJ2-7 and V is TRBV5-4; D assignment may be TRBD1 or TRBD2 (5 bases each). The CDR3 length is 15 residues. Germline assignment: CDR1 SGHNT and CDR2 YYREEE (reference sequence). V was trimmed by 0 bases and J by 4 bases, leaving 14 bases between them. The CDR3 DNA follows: TGTGCCAGCAGCTTGGGCTTTGGGACCCTTTACGAGCAGTACTTC. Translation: CASSLGFGTLYEQYF.

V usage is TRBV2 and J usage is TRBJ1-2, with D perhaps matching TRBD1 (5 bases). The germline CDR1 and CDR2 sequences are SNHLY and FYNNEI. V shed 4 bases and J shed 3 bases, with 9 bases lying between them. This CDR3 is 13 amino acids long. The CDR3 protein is CASSGGRDYGYTF. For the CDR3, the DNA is TGTGCCAGCAGTGGGGGCAGGGACTATGGCTACACCTTC.

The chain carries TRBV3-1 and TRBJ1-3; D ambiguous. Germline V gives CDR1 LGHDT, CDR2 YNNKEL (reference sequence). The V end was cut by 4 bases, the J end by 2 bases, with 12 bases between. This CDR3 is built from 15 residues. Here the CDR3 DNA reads TGTGCCAGCAGCCCGACGGACGGGACTGGAAACACCATATATTTT. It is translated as CASSPTDGTGNTIYF.

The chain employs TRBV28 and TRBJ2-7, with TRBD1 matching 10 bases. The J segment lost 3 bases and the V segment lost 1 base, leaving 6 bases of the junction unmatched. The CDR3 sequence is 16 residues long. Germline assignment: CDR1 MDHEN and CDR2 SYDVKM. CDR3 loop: CASSLLGTGADYEQYF. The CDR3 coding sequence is TGTGCCAGCAGTTTATTGGGGACAGGGGCGGACTACGAGCAGTACTTC.